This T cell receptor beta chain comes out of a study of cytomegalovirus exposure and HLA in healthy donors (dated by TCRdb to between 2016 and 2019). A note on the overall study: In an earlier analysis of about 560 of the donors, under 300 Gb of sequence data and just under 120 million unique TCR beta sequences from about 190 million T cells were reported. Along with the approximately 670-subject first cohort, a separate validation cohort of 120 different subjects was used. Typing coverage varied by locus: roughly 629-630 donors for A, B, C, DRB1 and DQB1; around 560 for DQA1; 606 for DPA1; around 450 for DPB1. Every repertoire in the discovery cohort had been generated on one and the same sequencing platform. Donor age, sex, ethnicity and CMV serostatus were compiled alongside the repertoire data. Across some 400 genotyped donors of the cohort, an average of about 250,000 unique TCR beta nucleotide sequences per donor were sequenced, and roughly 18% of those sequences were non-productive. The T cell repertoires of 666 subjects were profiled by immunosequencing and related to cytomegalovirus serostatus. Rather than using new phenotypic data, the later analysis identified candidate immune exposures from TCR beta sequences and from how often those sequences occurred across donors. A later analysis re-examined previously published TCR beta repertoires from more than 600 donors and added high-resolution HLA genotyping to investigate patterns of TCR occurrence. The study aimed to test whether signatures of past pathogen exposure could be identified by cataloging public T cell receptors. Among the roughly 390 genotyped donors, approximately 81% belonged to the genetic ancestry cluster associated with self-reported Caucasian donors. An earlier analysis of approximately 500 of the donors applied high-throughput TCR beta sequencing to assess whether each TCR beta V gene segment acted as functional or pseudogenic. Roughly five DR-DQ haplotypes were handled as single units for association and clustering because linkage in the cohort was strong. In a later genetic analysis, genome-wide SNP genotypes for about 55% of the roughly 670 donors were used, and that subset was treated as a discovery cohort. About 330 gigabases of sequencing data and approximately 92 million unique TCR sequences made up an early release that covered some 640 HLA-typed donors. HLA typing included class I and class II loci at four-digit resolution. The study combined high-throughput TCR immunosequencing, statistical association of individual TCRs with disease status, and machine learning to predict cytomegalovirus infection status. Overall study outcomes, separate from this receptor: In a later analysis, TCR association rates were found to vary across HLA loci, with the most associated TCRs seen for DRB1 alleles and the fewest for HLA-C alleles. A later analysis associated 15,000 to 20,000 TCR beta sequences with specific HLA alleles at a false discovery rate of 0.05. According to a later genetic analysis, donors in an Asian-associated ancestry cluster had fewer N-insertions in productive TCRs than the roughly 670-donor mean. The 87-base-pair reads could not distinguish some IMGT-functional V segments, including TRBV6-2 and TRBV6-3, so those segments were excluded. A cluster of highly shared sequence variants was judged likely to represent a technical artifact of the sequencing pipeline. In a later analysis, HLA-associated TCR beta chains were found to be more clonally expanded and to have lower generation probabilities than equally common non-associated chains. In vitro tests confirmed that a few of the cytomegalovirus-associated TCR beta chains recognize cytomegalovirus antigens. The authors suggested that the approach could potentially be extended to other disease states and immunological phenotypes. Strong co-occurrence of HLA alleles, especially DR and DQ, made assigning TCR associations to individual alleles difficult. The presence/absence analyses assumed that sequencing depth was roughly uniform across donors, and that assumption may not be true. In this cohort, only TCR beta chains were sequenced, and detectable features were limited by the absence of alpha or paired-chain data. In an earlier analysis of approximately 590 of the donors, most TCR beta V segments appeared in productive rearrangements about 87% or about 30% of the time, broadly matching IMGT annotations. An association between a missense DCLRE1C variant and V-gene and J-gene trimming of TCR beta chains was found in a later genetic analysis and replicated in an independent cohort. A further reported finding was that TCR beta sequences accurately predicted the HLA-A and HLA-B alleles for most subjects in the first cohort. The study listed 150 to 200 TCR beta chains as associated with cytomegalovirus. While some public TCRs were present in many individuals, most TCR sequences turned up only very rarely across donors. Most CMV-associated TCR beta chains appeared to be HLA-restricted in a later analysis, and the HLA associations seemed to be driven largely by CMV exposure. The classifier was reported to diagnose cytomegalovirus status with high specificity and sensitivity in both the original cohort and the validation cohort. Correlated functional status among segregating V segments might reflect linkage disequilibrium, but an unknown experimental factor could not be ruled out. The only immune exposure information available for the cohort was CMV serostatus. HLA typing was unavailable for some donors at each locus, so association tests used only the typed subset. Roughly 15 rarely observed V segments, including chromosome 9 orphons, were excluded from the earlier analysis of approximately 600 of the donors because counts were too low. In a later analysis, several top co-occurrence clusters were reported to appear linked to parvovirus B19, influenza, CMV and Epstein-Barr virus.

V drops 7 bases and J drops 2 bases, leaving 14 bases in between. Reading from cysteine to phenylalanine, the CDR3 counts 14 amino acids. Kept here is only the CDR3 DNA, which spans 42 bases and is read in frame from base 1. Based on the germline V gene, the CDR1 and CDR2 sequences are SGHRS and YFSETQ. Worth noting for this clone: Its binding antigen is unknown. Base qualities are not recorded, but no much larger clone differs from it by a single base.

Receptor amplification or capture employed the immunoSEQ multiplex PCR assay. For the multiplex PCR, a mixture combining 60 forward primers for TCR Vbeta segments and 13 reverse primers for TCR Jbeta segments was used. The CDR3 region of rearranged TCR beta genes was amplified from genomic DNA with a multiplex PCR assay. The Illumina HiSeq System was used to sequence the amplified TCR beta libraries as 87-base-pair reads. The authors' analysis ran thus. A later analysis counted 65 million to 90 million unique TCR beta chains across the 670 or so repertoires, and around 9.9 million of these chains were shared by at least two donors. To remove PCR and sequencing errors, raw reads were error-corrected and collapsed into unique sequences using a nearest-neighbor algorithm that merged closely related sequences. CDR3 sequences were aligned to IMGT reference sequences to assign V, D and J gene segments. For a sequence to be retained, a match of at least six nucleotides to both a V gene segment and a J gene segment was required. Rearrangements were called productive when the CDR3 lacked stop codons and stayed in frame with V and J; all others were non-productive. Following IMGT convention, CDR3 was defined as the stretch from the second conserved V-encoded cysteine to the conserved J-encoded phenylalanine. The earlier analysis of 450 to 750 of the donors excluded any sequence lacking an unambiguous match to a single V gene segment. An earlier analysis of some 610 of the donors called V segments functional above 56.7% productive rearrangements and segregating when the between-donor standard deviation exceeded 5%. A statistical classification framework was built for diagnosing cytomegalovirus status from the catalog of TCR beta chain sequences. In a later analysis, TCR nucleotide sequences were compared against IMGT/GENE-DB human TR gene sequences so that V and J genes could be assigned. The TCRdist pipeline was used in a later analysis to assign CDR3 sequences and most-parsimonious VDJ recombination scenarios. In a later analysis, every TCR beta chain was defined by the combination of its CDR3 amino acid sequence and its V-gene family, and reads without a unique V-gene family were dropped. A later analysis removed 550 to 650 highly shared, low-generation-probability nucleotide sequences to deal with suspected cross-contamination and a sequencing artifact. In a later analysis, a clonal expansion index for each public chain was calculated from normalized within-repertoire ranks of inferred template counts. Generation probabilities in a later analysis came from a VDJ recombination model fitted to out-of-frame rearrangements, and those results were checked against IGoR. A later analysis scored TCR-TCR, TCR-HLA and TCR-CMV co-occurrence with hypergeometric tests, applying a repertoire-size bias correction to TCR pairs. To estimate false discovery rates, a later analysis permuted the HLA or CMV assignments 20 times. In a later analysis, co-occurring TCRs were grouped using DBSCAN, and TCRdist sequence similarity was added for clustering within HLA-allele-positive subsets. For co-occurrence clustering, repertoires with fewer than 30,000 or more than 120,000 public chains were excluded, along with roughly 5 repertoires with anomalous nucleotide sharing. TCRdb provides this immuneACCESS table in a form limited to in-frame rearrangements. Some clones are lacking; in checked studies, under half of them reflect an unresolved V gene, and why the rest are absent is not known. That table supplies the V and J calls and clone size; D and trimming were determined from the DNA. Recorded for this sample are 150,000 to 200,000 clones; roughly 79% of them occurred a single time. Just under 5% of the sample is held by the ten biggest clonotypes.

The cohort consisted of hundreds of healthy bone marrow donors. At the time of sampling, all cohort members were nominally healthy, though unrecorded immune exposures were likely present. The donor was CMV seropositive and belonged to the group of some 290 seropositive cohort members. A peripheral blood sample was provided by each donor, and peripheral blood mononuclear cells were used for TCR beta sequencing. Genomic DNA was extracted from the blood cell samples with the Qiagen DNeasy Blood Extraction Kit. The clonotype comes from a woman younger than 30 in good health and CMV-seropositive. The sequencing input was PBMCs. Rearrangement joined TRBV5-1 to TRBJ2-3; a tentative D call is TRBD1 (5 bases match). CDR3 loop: CASSLQGPTDTQYF. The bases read TGCGCCAGCTCCCTTCAGGGCCCCACAGATACGCAGTATTTT.